The 31 T cell receptor beta chains in this list originate from one sample, sequenced in a study of blood T cell repertoires in COVID-19 (dated by TCRdb to the early 2020s). Library prep was done by the immunoSEQ multiplex PCR assay. TCRdb holds this immuneACCESS table with in-frame rearrangements only. Some clones are missing; in checked studies, unresolved V genes explain under half, and the rest has no known cause. Recorded for this sample are about 190,000 clones; around 80% of them occurred a single time. The top ten hold 2.5% to 3% of the sample. The material sequenced was peripheral blood. These receptors all come from a woman of 80 years or more with active or convalescent COVID-19.

This chain links TRBV12-3 or TRBV12-4 with TRBJ2-5; 8 bases map to TRBD1. V lost 6 bases and J lost 5; bases outside the gene matches: 2. The CDR3 consists of 12 residues. The chain's CDR3 is CASRTGVETQYF. Written as DNA, the CDR3 is TGTGCCAGCAGGACAGGGGTGGAGACCCAGTACTTC.

This rearrangement joins TRBV2 to TRBJ1-3, with no clear D. This CDR3 is 14 amino acids long. Trimming stripped 5 bases from V and 0 bases from J, with 8 bases between. In germline, CDR1 is SNHLY, CDR2 FYNNEI. The CDR3 sequence: CASSPEVSGNTIYF. The CDR3 coding sequence is TGTGCCAGCAGTCCGGAGGTCTCTGGAAACACCATATATTTT.

The chain has TRBV5-1 and TRBJ2-1; D gene ambiguous. V lost 4 bases and J lost 5, with 10 bases in between. Germline lookup yields CDR1 SGHRS and CDR2 YFSETQ. The CDR3 sequence is 13 residues long. In nucleotides, the CDR3 is TGCGCCAGCAGCATTATTCCCGACAATGAGCAGTTCTTC. Translation: CASSIIPDNEQFF.

The chain is built from TRBV5-1 and TRBJ2-5; TRBD2 agrees at 8 bases. The CDR3 totals 14 residues. Trimming at V came to 1 base and at J to 5 bases, leaving 4 bases not matched to a gene. The V gene's germline CDR1 is SGHRS and CDR2 YFSETQ. CDR3: CASSLTGGPETQYF. CDR3 in DNA: TGCGCCAGCAGCTTGACGGGGGGGCCGGAGACCCAGTACTTC.

V usage is TRBV5-4 and J usage is TRBJ1-6; TRBD1 aligns across 7 bases. Germline V gene lookup returns CDR1 SGHNT and CDR2 YYREEE (reference sequence). There are 16 residues in the CDR3. With V trimmed by 0 bases and J by 6 bases, 6 bases remained unmatched. For the CDR3, the DNA is TGTGCCAGCAGCTTGGAGGGGGCGCCTGTTAATTCACCCCTCCACTTT. Translated, it gives CASSLEGAPVNSPLHF.

This chain joins TRBV9 and TRBJ2-3; 10 bases agree with TRBD1. CDR1 and CDR2 from the germline V gene are SGDLS and YYNGEE. The J segment lost 4 bases and the V segment lost 0 bases, leaving 5 bases of the junction unmatched. The CDR3 loop spans 16 amino acids. Here the CDR3 reads CASSVEPDRGADTQYF. As DNA, the CDR3 is TGTGCCAGCAGCGTAGAACCGGACAGGGGGGCAGATACGCAGTATTTT.

The CDR3 loop is CASSLDSGGYTF. The CDR3 nucleotides are TGTGCCAGCAGCTTGGACAGTGGGGGCTACACCTTC. The J gene is TRBJ1-2, the V gene TRBV5-4; D is uncertain. This CDR3 region has 12 residues. The V end was cut by 0 bases, the J end by 8 bases, with 8 bases between. The V gene's germline CDR1 is SGHNT and CDR2 YYREEE (reference sequence).

This chain connects TRBV9 to TRBJ2-5; 11 bases are a match to TRBD2. V lost 4 bases, J lost 5 bases, and 13 bases stayed unmatched. Per germline, CDR1 SGDLS and CDR2 YYNGEE. This CDR3 region has 17 residues. The CDR3 is CASSPGDSGGARETQYF. The CDR3 DNA is TGTGCCAGCAGCCCCGGTGATAGCGGGGGGGCTAGGGAGACCCAGTACTTC.

The V and J genes are TRBV27 and TRBJ2-3, with 7 bases that match TRBD2. Losses at the gene ends were 3 bases for V and 6 bases for J; bases not matched to a gene: 18. The CDR3 is made up of 18 amino acids. Per germline, CDR1 MNHEY and CDR2 SMNVEV (reference sequence). CDR3 sequence reads: CASSLFFPGTTLIDTQYF. CDR3 nucleotide sequence: TGTGCCAGCAGTTTGTTCTTCCCCGGGACTACTCTGATTGATACGCAGTATTTT.

This clone was recorded only once. The chain employs TRBV6-4 and TRBJ1-5; 9 nucleotides agree with TRBD1. The CDR3 consists of 19 residues. V gave up 0 bases and J gave up 3 bases; unmatched junction bases: 12. CDR1 and CDR2 from the germline V gene are MRHNA and SNTAGT. The CDR3 region is CASSDSRSHGQGTNQPQHF. DNA of the CDR3: TGTGCCAGCAGTGACTCGCGCTCGCACGGACAGGGGACCAATCAGCCCCAGCATTTT.

The chain is built from TRBV27 and TRBJ2-6; D may be TRBD2 (5 bases). CDR3 length: 16 amino acids. Germline V lookup: CDR1 MNHEY, CDR2 SMNVEV (reference sequence). Between the trimmed V and J ends, which lost 4 bases and 8 bases, there was a span of 18 bases. This CDR3 is CASSYNLGDFTNVLTF. CDR3 nucleotides: TGTGCCAGCAGTTACAACCTCGGGGATTTCACCAACGTCCTGACTTTC. Based on the CDR3 plus reference TRBV27 and TRBJ2-6, the full variable domain is EAQVTQNPRYLITVTGKKLTVTCSQNMNHEYMSWYRQDPGLGLRQIYYSMNVEVTDKGDVPEGYKVSRKEKRNFPLILESPSPNQTSLYFCASSYNLGDFTNVLTFGAGSRLTVL.

This rearrangement joins TRBV5-4 to TRBJ2-2, with 11 bases fitting TRBD2. There are 16 residues in the CDR3. V was clipped by 4 bases and J by 6 bases; unmatched bases: 8. Germline V gene lookup returns CDR1 SGHNT and CDR2 YYREEE (reference sequence). CDR3 sequence reads: CASSQGLAVIAGELFF. CDR3 sequence (DNA): TGTGCCAGCAGCCAGGGACTAGCGGTCATTGCCGGGGAGCTGTTTTTT.

The V and J genes are TRBV3-1 (or the pseudogene TRBV3-2) and TRBJ2-7, with TRBD1 matching over 9 bases. There are 15 residues in the CDR3. In germline, CDR1 is LGHDT, CDR2 YNNKEL (reference sequence). V shed 2 bases, J shed 0 bases, and the junction held 2 bases outside the gene matches. The CDR3 DNA sequence: TGTGCCAGCAGCCAACTACAGGGGGCCTCCTACGAGCAGTACTTC. Translated, it gives CASSQLQGASYEQYF.

This clone was picked up one time. The chain combines TRBV10-3 with TRBJ2-3, with 8 bases lining up with TRBD2. V lost 3 bases and J lost 3; bases outside the gene matches: 8. The CDR3 extends over 16 amino acids. Germline V gene sequence: CDR1 ENHRY, CDR2 SYGVKD. DNA of the CDR3: TGTGCCATCAGTGATACGGGGGGGGGCTTAACAGATACGCAGTATTTT. It is translated as CAISDTGGGLTDTQYF.

The rearrangement uses TRBV3-1 (or the pseudogene TRBV3-2) and TRBJ2-5; D might be TRBD2 (6 bases). The CDR3 runs 15 residues. V was pared by 4 bases and J by 3 bases, with 15 bases between. Germline V gene data show CDR1 as LGHDT and CDR2 as YNNKEL (reference sequence). The CDR3 protein is CASSPPGLTKETQYF. The CDR3 bases are TGTGCCAGCAGCCCCCCGGGACTGACAAAAGAGACCCAGTACTTC.

The gene calls are TRBV7-6 and TRBJ1-4; 9 positions match TRBD1. The germline gives CDR1 SGHVS, CDR2 FNYEAQ. The CDR3 contains 15 residues. Unmatched junction bases numbered 8, after V lost 4 bases and J lost 8 bases. In DNA, the CDR3 is TGTGCCAGCAGCTCCACACAGGGGGCCGGGGAAAAACTGTTTTTT. Its protein is CASSSTQGAGEKLFF.

This chain joins TRBV5-6 and TRBJ2-7; D is possibly TRBD2 (7 bases). With 4 bases removed from V and 0 bases from J, the gap between germline ends came to 14 bases. CDR3 length: 15 amino acids. Germline V gene sequence: CDR1 SGHDT, CDR2 YYEEEE. CDR3 amino acids: CASSPRGTISYEQYF. In nucleotides, the CDR3 is TGTGCCAGCAGCCCAAGGGGGACTATCTCCTACGAGCAGTACTTC.

The chain has TRBV3-1 (or the pseudogene TRBV3-2) and TRBJ2-7, with D maybe TRBD1 (5 bases). The CDR3 runs 13 residues. Germline CDR1 reads LGHDT; CDR2 reads YNNKEL (reference sequence). V gave up 7 bases and J gave up 2 bases, with 12 bases separating them. The CDR3 DNA reads TGTGCCAGCACACCAGGGTCCCCCTACGAGCAGTACTTC. This gives the protein CASTPGSPYEQYF.

This clone was seen a handful of times. J is TRBJ1-5 and V is TRBV5-5; no clear D gene. Trimming cost V 1 base and J 4 bases, with 6 bases left between them. The CDR3 sequence is 13 residues long. Germline V lookup: CDR1 SGHKS, CDR2 YYEKEE (reference sequence). CDR3 sequence reads: CASSLNSNQPQHF. DNA for the CDR3: TGTGCCAGCAGCTTGAACTCTAATCAGCCCCAGCATTTT. Filled out from reference TRBV5-5 and TRBJ1-5, the complete variable domain reads DAGVTQSPTHLIKTRGQQVTLRCSPISGHKSVSWYQQVLGQGPQFIFQYYEKEERGRGNFPDRFSARQFPNYSSELNVNALLLGDSALYLCASSLNSNQPQHFGDGTRLSIL.

The V and J genes are TRBV3-1 (or the pseudogene TRBV3-2) and TRBJ1-6; 7 bases are shared with TRBD1. The ends lost 4 bases at V and 10 bases at J; junction bases unmatched: 7. Germline V gene data show CDR1 as LGHDT and CDR2 as YNNKEL (reference sequence). This CDR3 spans 14 amino acids. The CDR3 protein is CASSPGTAISPLHF. CDR3 nucleotide sequence: TGTGCCAGCAGCCCCGGGACAGCCATATCACCCCTCCACTTT.

This clone was detected once. This chain connects TRBV14 to TRBJ2-3; 10 nucleotides line up with TRBD2. After removal of 6 bases from V and 3 bases from J, the junction contained 9 bases not matched to a gene. CDR1 and CDR2 from the germline V gene are SGHDN and FVKESK. The CDR3 extends over 16 amino acids. CDR3: CASSQLAGRGTDTQYF. DNA for the CDR3: TGTGCCAGCAGTCAACTAGCGGGGAGGGGGACAGATACGCAGTATTTT.

CDR3 nucleotide sequence: TGTGCCAGCAGCCAAGGATGGGACAGTAACTACAATGAGCAGTTCTTC. This codes for CASSQGWDSNYNEQFF. The chain has TRBV3-1 (or the pseudogene TRBV3-2) and TRBJ2-1; TRBD1 matches 7 bases. CDR1 is LGHDT and CDR2 is YNNKEL in the germline V gene (reference sequence). The CDR3 extends over 16 amino acids. V was pared by 1 base and J by 3 bases, with 6 bases of the junction left unmatched.

This sequence joins TRBV29-1 and TRBJ1-2; D might be TRBD1 (6 bases). The CDR3 totals 13 residues. Trimming removed 7 bases at V and 8 bases at J, with 20 bases between. The germline V gene has CDR1 SQVTM and CDR2 ANQGSEA. The CDR3 is CSGVQGSMGGYTF. For the CDR3, the DNA is TGCAGCGGGGTCCAGGGGTCCATGGGGGGCTACACCTTC. The entire variable domain, with the rest obtained from reference TRBV29-1 and TRBJ1-2, is as follows: SAVISQKPSRDICQRGTSLTIQCQVDSQVTMMFWYRQQPGQSLTLIATANQGSEATYESGFVIDKFPISRPNLTFSTLTVSNMSPEDSSIYLCSGVQGSMGGYTFGSGTRLTVV.

This clone has more than one count but fewer than ten. The CDR3 protein is CASSFGRSYNEQFF. CDR3 nucleotide sequence: TGTGCCAGCAGTTTTGGCAGATCCTACAATGAGCAGTTCTTC. The chain is built from TRBV27 and TRBJ2-1, with D unresolved. The CDR3 is made up of 14 amino acids. Germline V gives CDR1 MNHEY, CDR2 SMNVEV (reference sequence). The germline V and J ends were trimmed by 3 bases and 1 base, with 7 bases remaining between them.

The chain couples TRBV27 to TRBJ1-2; 8 nucleotides align to TRBD1. CDR1 is MNHEY, CDR2 SMNVEV, per germline (reference sequence). V gave up 8 bases and J gave up 4 bases; unmatched junction bases: 9. This CDR3 region has 14 residues. The CDR3 sequence: CASSRDRTLYGYTF. DNA of the CDR3: TGTGCCAGCTCCCGGGACAGGACCCTCTATGGCTACACCTTC.

The V gene is TRBV6-5, the J gene TRBJ2-2; 9 bases are a match to TRBD2. This CDR3 contains 13 residues. The ends lost 6 bases at V and 7 bases at J; junction bases unmatched: 3. The germline V gene has CDR1 MNHEY and CDR2 SVGAGI. CDR3 DNA sequence: TGTGCCAGCAGACGACTAGCGGTCGGGGAGCTGTTTTTT. It codes for CASRRLAVGELFF.

This clone has just a few counts. The genes are TRBV2 and TRBJ2-7; 8 positions match TRBD2. The CDR3 sequence is 13 residues long. V was pared by 6 bases and J by 2 bases, with 3 bases of the junction left unmatched. CDR1 SNHLY and CDR2 FYNNEI come from the germline V gene. The chain's CDR3 is CASSLAGPYEQYF. The DNA for the CDR3 is TGTGCCAGCAGCCTAGCGGGCCCCTACGAGCAGTACTTC.

This chain joins TRBV10-3 and TRBJ1-1, with D possibly being TRBD1 (5 bases). This CDR3 has 15 residues. Looked up from germline, CDR1 is ENHRY and CDR2 is SYGVKD. The V gene lost 4 bases and the J gene lost 5 bases, with 17 bases spanning the gap. CDR3 sequence reads: CAISGARDGGTEAFF. The CDR3 bases are TGTGCCATCAGTGGGGCCCGGGACGGAGGGACTGAAGCTTTCTTT.

The chain employs TRBV5-1 and TRBJ1-1, with TRBD1 matching over 7 bases. Per the germline V gene, CDR1 is SGHRS and CDR2 is YFSETQ. The length of the CDR3 is 14 residues. The ends lost 4 bases at V and 3 bases at J; junction bases unmatched: 6. The CDR3 here is CASSVDRWDTEAFF. CDR3 coding DNA: TGCGCCAGCAGCGTGGACAGGTGGGACACTGAAGCTTTCTTT.

This clone was observed a single time. V is TRBV7-9 and J is TRBJ2-3, with 9 bases fitting TRBD2. V dropped 3 bases and J dropped 3; count of bases not matched to a gene: 7. CDR3 length: 16 amino acids. The V gene's germline CDR1 is SEHNR and CDR2 FQNEAQ (reference sequence). CDR3 nucleotides: TGTGCCAGCAGCTTTAGCGGGGGTGCGATGACAGATACGCAGTATTTT. Residues: CASSFSGGAMTDTQYF.

This clone was seen only a few times. This chain joins TRBV7-9 and TRBJ1-5, with a tentative D call TRBD1 (5 bases). The CDR3 is 13 amino acids. V gave up 1 base and J gave up 7 bases, with 8 bases separating them. The germline V gene encodes CDR1 SEHNR and CDR2 FQNEAQ (reference sequence). The CDR3 sequence is CASSLEGRQPQHF. The CDR3 DNA follows: TGTGCCAGCAGCTTAGAGGGGCGACAGCCCCAGCATTTT.